A selection of T cell receptor beta chains follows, all from one sample in a study of T cells in Graves' hyperthyroidism and ophthalmopathy. From the multiplex PCR reads, TCRdb called clonotypes with MiXCR, one entry per CDR3 protein. The sample includes about 49,000 distinct CDR3 sequences, 45% to 65% of them seen just once. Sequencing used peripheral blood or thyroid tissue (not recorded which). These receptor sequences come from a man aged 18-30 years with Graves' hyperthyroidism. Both conserved end residues are part of each CDR3. Fields, in order: V gene, J gene, D gene, clone size, CDR3 protein, CDR3 DNA. The D gene is left open where the match is weak. The size entry is marked missing in some rows and otherwise reads once, few, many or a size class.

V: TRBV9
J: TRBJ2-7
D: TRBD2
size: -
CDR3: CASSVGLAGVNEQYF
DNA: TGTGCCAGCAGCGTGGGACTAGCGGGAGTAAACGAGCAGTACTTC

V: TRBV7-8
J: TRBJ1-1
D: -
size: -
CDR3: CASSLAYMAFF
DNA: TGTGCCAGCAGCTTAGCGTATATGGCTTTCTTT

V: TRBV7-6
J: TRBJ1-6
D: TRBD1
size: many
CDR3: CASRATGTGLNSPLHF
DNA: TGTGCCAGCAGAGCAACCGGGACAGGGTTAAATTCACCCCTCCACTTT

V: TRBV28
J: TRBJ2-7
D: TRBD1
size: few
CDR3: CASSSGQGVSYEQYF
DNA: TGTGCCAGCAGTTCGGGACAGGGGGTATCCTACGAGCAGTACTTC

V: TRBV9
J: TRBJ2-7
D: TRBD1
size: -
CDR3: CASSVRTGRTYEQYF
DNA: TGTGCCAGCAGCGTGAGGACAGGCCGGACCTACGAGCAGTACTTC

V: TRBV5-1
J: TRBJ2-7
D: TRBD1
size: -
CDR3: CASSLGVTGGYEQYF
DNA: TGCGCCAGCAGCTTAGGTGTGACAGGGGGCTACGAGCAGTACTTC

V: TRBV29-1
J: TRBJ2-7
D: TRBD2
size: once
CDR3: CSVPKRGGHYEQYF
DNA: TGCAGCGTACCAAAGCGGGGGGGACACTACGAGCAGTACTTC

V: TRBV20-1
J: TRBJ2-2
D: -
size: -
CDR3: CSSRAGSVGELFF
DNA: TGCAGTTCTAGAGCAGGGTCCGTTGGGGAGCTGTTTTTT

V: TRBV19
J: TRBJ2-5
D: -
size: -
CDR3: CASRLAGETQYF
DNA: TGTGCCAGTAGGCTAGCAGGCGAGACCCAGTACTTC

V: TRBV7-9
J: TRBJ2-3
D: -
size: few
CDR3: CASSRGHAGRLPLSTDTQYF
DNA: TGTGCCAGCAGCCGGGGGCATGCCGGGAGGTTACCACTTAGCACAGATACGCAGTATTTT

V: TRBV7-8
J: TRBJ2-7
D: TRBD2
size: -
CDR3: CASSLVGGTYEQYF
DNA: TGTGCCAGCAGCTTAGTGGGAGGGACCTACGAGCAGTACTTC

V: TRBV10-2
J: TRBJ2-7
D: -
size: -
CDR3: CASRDGNSWEQYF
DNA: TGCGCCAGCAGAGACGGGAATTCGTGGGAGCAGTACTTC

V: TRBV29-1
J: TRBJ2-5
D: -
size: -
CDR3: CSGKTGQETQYF
DNA: TGCAGCGGAAAGACAGGACAAGAGACCCAGTACTTC

V: TRBV29-1
J: TRBJ2-7
D: -
size: many
CDR3: CSANTGWNEQYF
DNA: TGCAGCGCCAATACAGGGTGGAACGAGCAGTACTTC

V: TRBV18
J: TRBJ2-7
D: -
size: many
CDR3: CASSPIAFEQYF
DNA: TGTGCCAGCTCACCAATCGCATTCGAGCAGTACTTC

V: TRBV12-3/TRBV12-4
J: TRBJ1-2
D: TRBD1
size: -
CDR3: CASSLHGQGGGYTF
DNA: TGTGCCAGCAGTTTGCACGGACAGGGAGGGGGCTACACCTTC

V: TRBV5-1
J: TRBJ2-5
D: TRBD2
size: many
CDR3: CASSLDSTGGQETQYF
DNA: TGCGCCAGCAGCTTGGATTCGACGGGGGGGCAAGAGACCCAGTACTTC

V: TRBV9
J: TRBJ1-6
D: TRBD1
size: many
CDR3: CASSVGQDRDSPLHF
DNA: TGTGCCAGCAGCGTGGGGCAGGACAGGGACTCACCCCTCCACTTT

V: TRBV11-2
J: TRBJ1-1
D: -
size: many
CDR3: CASSLGTVARASSFF
DNA: TGTGCCAGCAGCTTAGGTACCGTGGCGCGGGCGTCGTCTTTCTTT

V: TRBV7-8
J: TRBJ2-3
D: -
size: many
CDR3: CASSFSRTDTQYF
DNA: TGTGCCAGCAGCTTCTCTCGGACAGATACGCAGTATTTT

V: TRBV20-1
J: TRBJ2-7
D: TRBD1
size: medium-sized
CDR3: CSARDDRGVGRRNYEQYF
DNA: TGCAGTGCTAGAGACGACAGGGGCGTCGGGCGGCGGAACTACGAGCAGTACTTC

V: TRBV5-1
J: TRBJ2-3
D: -
size: many
CDR3: CASSYIRISTDTQYF
DNA: TGCGCCAGCAGCTACATACGGATTAGCACAGATACGCAGTATTTT

V: TRBV20-1
J: TRBJ2-5
D: TRBD2
size: -
CDR3: CSASHSGGRETQYF
DNA: TGCAGTGCTAGTCATAGCGGGGGCCGGGAGACCCAGTACTTC

V: TRBV7-6
J: TRBJ1-1
D: -
size: many
CDR3: CASSYYGGAVTEAFF
DNA: TGTGCCAGCAGCTATTATGGGGGCGCCGTCACTGAAGCTTTCTTT

V: TRBV20-1
J: TRBJ1-2
D: -
size: many
CDR3: CSASLGGRRGYGYTF
DNA: TGCAGTGCTAGCCTAGGGGGTCGGCGCGGCTATGGCTACACCTTC